This T cell receptor (beta chain) came from a study of blood T cell repertoires in COVID-19. Germline lookup yields CDR1 LNHDA and CDR2 SQIVND (reference sequence). V trimming: 7 bases; J trimming: 2 bases; junction bases outside the gene matches: 12. There are 16 residues in the CDR3. As processed by the authors: Amplification of reference gene primers was used by the study to estimate nucleated cell counts. Assay: immunoSEQ multiplex PCR; the TCRdb copy retains only in-frame clones and omits some. The V and J calls and the clone size are those of that table, but D and trimming were determined from the DNA. Among 130,000 or so clones, about four fifths were seen once, and the ten largest hold roughly 1.4%.

This clonotype was sampled from a human donor in a cohort sampled during active COVID-19. The sample was peripheral blood. The chain recombines TRBV19 with TRBJ1-1; TRBD1 agrees at 8 bases. This CDR3 is CASKDGTGGVNTEAFF. The CDR3 nucleotides read TGTGCCAGTAAGGATGGAACAGGGGGAGTAAACACTGAAGCTTTCTTT.